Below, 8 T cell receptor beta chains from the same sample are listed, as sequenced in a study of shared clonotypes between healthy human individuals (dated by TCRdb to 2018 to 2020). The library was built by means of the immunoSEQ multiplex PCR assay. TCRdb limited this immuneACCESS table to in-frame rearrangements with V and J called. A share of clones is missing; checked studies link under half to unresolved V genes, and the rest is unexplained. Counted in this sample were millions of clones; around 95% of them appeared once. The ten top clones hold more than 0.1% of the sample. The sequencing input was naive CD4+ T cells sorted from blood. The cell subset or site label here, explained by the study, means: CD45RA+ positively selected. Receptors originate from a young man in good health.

The CDR3 DNA is TGCGCCAGCGGTCCTTCTAAGGGGGGTGTAGCTTTCTTT. It specifies CASGPSKGGVAFF. The rearrangement uses TRBV10-2 and TRBJ1-1; weak D call: TRBD1 (6 bases). Per the germline V gene, CDR1 is WSHSY and CDR2 is SAAADI. CDR3 length: 13 residues. The V gene lost 8 bases and the J gene lost 10 bases, with 20 bases spanning the gap.

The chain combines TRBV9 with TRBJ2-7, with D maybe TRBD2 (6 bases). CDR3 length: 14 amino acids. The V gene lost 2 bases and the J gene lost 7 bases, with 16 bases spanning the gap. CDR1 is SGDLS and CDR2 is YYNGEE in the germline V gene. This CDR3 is CASSVWDGTVEQYF. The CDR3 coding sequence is TGTGCCAGCAGCGTCTGGGACGGGACTGTGGAGCAGTACTTC.

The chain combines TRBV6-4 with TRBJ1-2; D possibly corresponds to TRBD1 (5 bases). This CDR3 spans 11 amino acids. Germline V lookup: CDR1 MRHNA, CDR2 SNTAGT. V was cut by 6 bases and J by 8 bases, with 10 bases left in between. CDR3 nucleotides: TGTGCCAGCAGCGCCGGGGGAGGCTACACCTTC. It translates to CASSAGGGYTF.

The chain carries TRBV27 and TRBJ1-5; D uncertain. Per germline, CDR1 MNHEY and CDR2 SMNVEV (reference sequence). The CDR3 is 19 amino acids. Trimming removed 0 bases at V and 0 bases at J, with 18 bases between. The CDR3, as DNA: TGTGCCAGCAGTTTATCCTCGGCGGGCAGCAGGCCTAGCAATCAGCCCCAGCATTTT. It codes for CASSLSSAGSRPSNQPQHF.

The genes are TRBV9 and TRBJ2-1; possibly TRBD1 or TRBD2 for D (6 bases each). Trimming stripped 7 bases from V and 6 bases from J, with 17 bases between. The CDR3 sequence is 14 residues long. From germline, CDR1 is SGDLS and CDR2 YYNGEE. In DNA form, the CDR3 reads TGTGCCAGCCTCAATTTACCGGGGGCCAATGAGCAGTTCTTC. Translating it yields CASLNLPGANEQFF.

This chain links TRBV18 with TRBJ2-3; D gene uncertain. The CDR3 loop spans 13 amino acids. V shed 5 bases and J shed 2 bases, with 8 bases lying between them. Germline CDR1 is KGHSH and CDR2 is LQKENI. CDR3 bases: TGTGCCAGCTCAGCCCCGAACACAGATACGCAGTATTTT. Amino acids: CASSAPNTDTQYF. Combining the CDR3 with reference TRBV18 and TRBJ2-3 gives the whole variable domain NAGVMQNPRHLVRRRGQEARLRCSPMKGHSHVYWYRQLPEEGLKFMVYLQKENIIDESGMPKERFSAEFPKEGPSILRIQQVVRGDSAAYFCASSAPNTDTQYFGPGTRLTVL.

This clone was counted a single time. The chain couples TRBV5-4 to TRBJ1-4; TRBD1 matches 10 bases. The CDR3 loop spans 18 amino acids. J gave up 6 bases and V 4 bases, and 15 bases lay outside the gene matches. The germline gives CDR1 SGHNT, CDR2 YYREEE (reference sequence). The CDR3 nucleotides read TGTGCCAGCAGCCGCCGGGACAGGGGCCCCAAAGGGGATGAAAAACTGTTTTTT. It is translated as CASSRRDRGPKGDEKLFF.

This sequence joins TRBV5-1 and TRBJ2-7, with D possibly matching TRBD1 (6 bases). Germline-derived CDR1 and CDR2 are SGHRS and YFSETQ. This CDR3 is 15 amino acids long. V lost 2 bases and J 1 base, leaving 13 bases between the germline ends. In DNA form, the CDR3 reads TGCGCCAGCAGCTTAGGTCTGGGGGCTTCCTACGAGCAGTACTTC. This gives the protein CASSLGLGASYEQYF.